This TCR beta chain was recorded in a study of T cell responses to AZD1222 COVID-19 vaccine (dated by TCRdb to the early 2020s). Context from the whole study: TCR sequencing was performed for 233 trial participants, of whom 200 to 220 were given two doses of AZD1222 and around 25 were given two doses of MenACWY control vaccine. Trial participants were enrolled by age into subgroups of 18-55, 56-69 and 70-plus years, and roughly 150, 30 and 60 TCR-sequenced participants, respectively, were included in these subgroups.

Read against the paper, the sample's time point label means: about 28 days (+/-7) after the second vaccine dose. AZD1222 recipients whose second dose came at about 4 weeks and those whose second dose came at about 12 weeks were combined into one group, since spike-specific TCR depth and breadth did not differ between the two schedules. Vaccinee samples came from UK trials COV001 and COV002, including a single-blind randomized controlled phase 2/3 trial of AZD1222 (ChAdOx1 nCoV-19) in healthy adults. For TCRbeta chain sequencing, PBMC samples from trial participants were taken at day 0 and at day 28 after the second dose. The CDR3 regions of human TCRbeta chains were analyzed by immunosequencing. In the authors' own workflow: TCRs in the repertoires were matched against a reference library of SARS-CoV-2-specific TCRs that had been generated with the MIRA antigen-specificity platform. Breadth meant the fraction of unique TCRs that were SARS-CoV-2-associated, whereas depth meant the fraction of total T cells that were SARS-CoV-2-associated. Each spike-specific TCR was assigned to its reactive spike region and to a CD4 or CD8 class using the MIRA data. Log10-transformed breadth and depth values were compared by one-way ANOVA with Sidak's multiple comparisons tests. The source is immuneACCESS, and TCRdb retained only in-frame sequences with V and J called. Part of the clones is not carried over; for the studies checked, unresolved V genes explain less than half of this, and the remainder is unexplained. Clone size and the V and J calls come from that table; the DNA yielded D and trimming. The sample table records about 82,000 clones; 80% to 90% of these occur just once. Roughly 12% of the sample lies in the top ten.

The CDR3 numbers 12 residues from cysteine through phenylalanine. Just the 36-base CDR3 DNA is kept, in frame starting at base 1. A distance of 3 bases separates the germline ends of V and J, which lose 3 bases and 4 bases respectively. Summary of the overall study and its limitations: No day 14 peak-response samples were available, so repertoires were characterized only after the peak T cell response. CD4 TCRs associated with the vaccine covered the entire spike protein, and the dominant responses were in regions 160-218 and 743-854. Epitopes outside the regions mutated in the B.1.351 and B.1.1.7 variants were reportedly recognized by nearly half of the unique spike-specific TCRs. After two AZD1222 doses, spike-specific TCR breadth and depth were significantly higher than at day 0 and than in MenACWY recipients. Conclusions about previously exposed vaccinees were limited because only six AZD1222 recipients were SARS-CoV-2 seropositive at baseline. Participants were mostly white British, with more females than males. The authors suggested clonal diversity may have been underestimated. In the small 56-69-year group, the increase in depth fell short of significance, most likely because of low power.

This clone was observed a handful of times. Its antigen is currently not known. No much larger clone exists at a distance of one base, and base qualities are not known. Other DNA sequences of this sample code for an identical CDR3. The specimen comprised peripheral blood, sampled 28 days after the second AZD1222 dose. This receptor was obtained from an adult who received the AZD1222 COVID-19 vaccine. The chain is made from TRBV12-3 or TRBV12-4 and TRBJ2-2; no D gene is confidently identified. In nucleotides, the sequence is TGTGCCAGCAGTTTGGGCACCGGGGAGCTGTTTTTT. Its coded protein is CASSLGTGELFF.